The rows below give T cell receptor beta chains drawn from one sample of a study of CD8 T cells in Susac syndrome. TCRdb re-analysed the immunoSEQ multiplex PCR reads in MiXCR, keeping a single row per CDR3 protein. The repertoire consists of some 260,000 distinct CDR3 sequences, with roughly 84% occurring once and the leading ten covering approximately 0.11%. Sequenced material: CD8+ T cells from PBMCs. These receptors all come from a human donor with multiple sclerosis. The CDR3 runs from the conserved cysteine through the conserved F or W. Each record gives: clone size, V gene, CDR3 length, D gene, J gene, CDR3 protein, CDR3 DNA. The D gene is left open where the match is weak. Rows may omit the clone size; those that give it use once, few, many or a size class.

>-|TRBV7-9|15|-|TRBJ1-2
CASSSSQGRENGYTF
TGTGCCAGCAGCTCAAGCCAGGGGCGCGAGAATGGCTACACCTTC
>-|TRBV28|15|-|TRBJ2-7
CASTNPRAFSYEQYF
TGTGCCAGCACCAACCCAAGGGCATTCTCCTACGAGCAGTACTTC
>-|TRBV29-1|12|TRBD2|TRBJ2-7
CSVEAGGNEQYF
TGCAGCGTTGAGGCGGGGGGTAACGAGCAGTACTTC
>-|TRBV6-1|15|TRBD1|TRBJ2-5
CASRNGQALEETQYF
TGTGCCAGCAGGAACGGACAGGCACTCGAAGAGACCCAGTACTTC
>-|TRBV27|12|-|TRBJ2-5
CASSPNRETQYF
TGTGCCAGCAGTCCCAACCGTGAGACCCAGTACTTC
>-|TRBV2|13|TRBD2|TRBJ2-1
CASNGLAGVQQFF
TGTGCCAGCAACGGACTAGCGGGAGTTCAGCAGTTCTTC
>-|TRBV7-3|14|-|TRBJ2-3
CASSHIDESGTQYF
TGTGCCAGCAGCCACATAGATGAGTCCGGTACGCAGTATTTT
>-|TRBV5-1|16|TRBD2|TRBJ2-5
CASSSQRTSGQETQYF
TGCGCCAGCAGCTCACAAAGGACTAGCGGGCAAGAGACCCAGTACTTC
>once|TRBV12-3/TRBV12-4|16|TRBD2|TRBJ2-5
CASSSNLLAGVETQYF
TGTGCCAGCAGTTCAAACCTCCTAGCGGGAGTCGAGACCCAGTACTTC
>-|TRBV12-3/TRBV12-4|10|-|TRBJ2-2
CATLAGELFF
TGTGCCACCCTAGCCGGGGAGCTGTTTTTT
>-|TRBV12-3/TRBV12-4|13|-|TRBJ2-2
CASSLMGSGELFF
TGTGCCAGCAGTTTGATGGGGTCCGGGGAGCTGTTTTTT
>-|TRBV27|12|-|TRBJ1-4
CASRRGNEKLFF
TGTGCCAGCAGGCGGGGTAATGAAAAACTGTTTTTT
>-|TRBV20-1|13|-|TRBJ2-3
CSARDLRRDTQYF
TGCAGTGCTAGAGATCTCAGACGGGATACGCAGTATTTT
>once|TRBV6-1|17|-|TRBJ2-1
CASSEEVRGSLVHEQFF
TGTGCCAGCAGTGAAGAGGTCCGGGGCTCCCTCGTGCATGAGCAGTTCTTC
>-|TRBV10-3|13|-|TRBJ2-3
CAISTDSEDTQYF
TGTGCCATCAGCACTGACAGCGAAGATACGCAGTATTTT
>-|TRBV7-3|14|-|TRBJ1-1
CASSTQGEGTEAFF
TGTGCCAGCAGCACACAGGGAGAGGGCACTGAAGCTTTCTTT
>-|TRBV29-1|17|-|TRBJ2-1
CSVESRDSPGVYNEQFF
TGCAGCGTTGAAAGTCGCGACTCACCTGGGGTCTACAATGAGCAGTTCTTC
>-|TRBV12-3/TRBV12-4|15|-|TRBJ2-1
CASSSLAGSYNEQFF
TGTGCCAGCAGTTCTCTTGCGGGGTCCTACAATGAGCAGTTCTTC
>-|TRBV9|15|TRBD2|TRBJ2-7
CASSPLAGDGYEQYF
TGTGCCAGCAGCCCACTAGCGGGAGATGGCTACGAGCAGTACTTC
>-|TRBV19|15|-|TRBJ2-5
CASTPVYRIQETQYF
TGTGCCAGTACCCCCGTATACCGAATTCAAGAGACCCAGTACTTC
>once|TRBV7-9|15|TRBD1|TRBJ2-7
CASSSRQGFTYEQYF
TGTGCCAGCAGCTCCCGACAGGGTTTCACCTACGAGCAGTACTTC
>-|TRBV5-1|13|-|TRBJ1-1
CASRHRVNTEAFF
TGCGCCAGCAGACACAGGGTCAACACTGAAGCTTTCTTT
>-|TRBV24-1|15|-|TRBJ2-2
CATSDLDENTGELFF
TGTGCCACCAGTGATTTAGACGAGAACACCGGGGAGCTGTTTTTT
>-|TRBV5-5|14|-|TRBJ2-3
CASRSLGLTDTQYF
TGTGCCAGCAGATCTCTGGGGCTCACAGATACGCAGTATTTT
>-|TRBV7-8|17|-|TRBJ2-3
CASSFPRTVLSTDTQYF
TGTGCCAGCAGCTTCCCCCGGACAGTTCTTAGCACAGATACGCAGTATTTT
>-|TRBV6-1|15|-|TRBJ2-7
CASILEGGGPLEQYF
TGTGCCAGCATCCTCGAGGGCGGCGGTCCCCTCGAGCAGTACTTC
>-|TRBV30|12|-|TRBJ2-3
CAWKAERNTQYF
TGTGCCTGGAAGGCGGAGCGTAATACGCAGTATTTT
>few|TRBV4-1|14|-|TRBJ2-1
CASSQDWETNEQFF
TGCGCCAGCAGCCAAGATTGGGAGACCAATGAGCAGTTCTTC
>few|TRBV27|16|TRBD2|TRBJ2-1
CASSLASGDSYNEQFF
TGTGCCAGCAGTTTAGCTAGCGGGGACTCCTACAATGAGCAGTTCTTC
>-|TRBV28|17|-|TRBJ1-6
CASTFPPTALYNSPLHF
TGTGCCAGCACTTTTCCCCCGACGGCGCTCTATAATTCACCCCTCCACTTT
>-|TRBV11-2|15|-|TRBJ2-1
CASSFPSRDYNEQFF
TGTGCCAGCAGCTTCCCGTCACGGGACTACAATGAGCAGTTCTTC
>-|TRBV7-9|14|-|TRBJ1-1
CASSLDILGPEAFF
TGTGCCAGCAGCTTAGATATTTTGGGCCCTGAAGCTTTCTTT
>few|TRBV12-3/TRBV12-4|14|-|TRBJ2-1
CASSTGGVYNEQFF
TGTGCCAGCAGTACAGGGGGGGTGTACAATGAGCAGTTCTTC
>-|TRBV27|13|-|TRBJ1-2
CASVPPGGQGYTF
TGTGCCAGCGTACCGCCGGGGGGGCAGGGCTACACCTTC
>once|TRBV2|11|-|TRBJ2-7
CASRSYYEQYF
TGTGCCAGCAGGAGCTACTACGAGCAGTACTTC
>-|TRBV7-6|17|TRBD1|TRBJ2-7
CASSSTRTGGLIYEQYF
TGTGCCAGCAGCTCCACGCGTACAGGGGGTTTAATCTACGAGCAGTACTTC
>-|TRBV27|15|TRBD1|TRBJ1-2
CASSRRTGGLYGYTF
TGTGCCAGCAGTCGCCGGACAGGGGGCCTCTATGGCTACACCTTC
>-|TRBV5-1|16|TRBD1|TRBJ1-4
CASSFGTGLANEKLFF
TGCGCCAGCAGCTTCGGGACAGGGTTGGCTAATGAAAAACTGTTTTTT
>-|TRBV5-1|11|-|TRBJ1-1
CAARGVPEAFF
TGCGCAGCCCGGGGGGTACCTGAAGCTTTCTTT
>-|TRBV6-5|14|-|TRBJ1-1
CASSPRGYGTEAFF
TGTGCCAGCAGCCCTAGGGGGTATGGCACTGAAGCTTTCTTT
>once|TRBV6-1|14|-|TRBJ1-1
CASSVTVTGTEAFF
TGTGCCAGCAGTGTGACAGTTACCGGCACTGAAGCTTTCTTT
>-|TRBV20-1|13|TRBD1|TRBJ2-7
CSAQGTEVYEQYF
TGCAGTGCTCAGGGGACAGAAGTGTACGAGCAGTACTTC
>-|TRBV7-9|16|TRBD2|TRBJ2-1
CASSPRWAGADNEQFF
TGTGCCAGCAGCCCACGGTGGGCGGGAGCAGATAATGAGCAGTTCTTC
>-|TRBV27|15|TRBD2|TRBJ2-1
CASQGAGASYNEQFF
TGTGCCAGCCAGGGAGCGGGAGCCTCCTACAATGAGCAGTTCTTC